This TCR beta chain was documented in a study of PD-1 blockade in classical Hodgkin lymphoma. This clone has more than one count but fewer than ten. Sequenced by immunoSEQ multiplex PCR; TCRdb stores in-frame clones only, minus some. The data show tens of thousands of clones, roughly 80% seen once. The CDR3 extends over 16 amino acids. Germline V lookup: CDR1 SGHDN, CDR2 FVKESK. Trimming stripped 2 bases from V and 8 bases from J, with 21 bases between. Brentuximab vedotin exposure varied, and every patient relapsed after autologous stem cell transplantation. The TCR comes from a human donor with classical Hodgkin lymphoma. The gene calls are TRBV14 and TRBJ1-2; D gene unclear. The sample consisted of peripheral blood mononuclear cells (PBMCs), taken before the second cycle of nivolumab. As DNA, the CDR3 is TGTGCCAGCAGCCAACTAACGCGGACTGCCTTAGGGGGCTACACCTTC. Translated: CASSQLTRTALGGYTF.